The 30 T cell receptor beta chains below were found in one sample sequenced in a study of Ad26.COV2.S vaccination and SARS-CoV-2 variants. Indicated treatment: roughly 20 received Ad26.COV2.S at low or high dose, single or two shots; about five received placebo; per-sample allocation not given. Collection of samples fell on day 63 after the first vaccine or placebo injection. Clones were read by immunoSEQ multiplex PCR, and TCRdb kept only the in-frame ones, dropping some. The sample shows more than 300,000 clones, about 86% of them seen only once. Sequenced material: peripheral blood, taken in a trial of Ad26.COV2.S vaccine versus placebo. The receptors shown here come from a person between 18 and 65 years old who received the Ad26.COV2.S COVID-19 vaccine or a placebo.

The CDR3 sequence: CASSLTGVGRTQYF. The CDR3 DNA follows: TGCGCCAGCAGCCTGACGGGGGTGGGTCGGACCCAGTACTTC. The chain couples TRBV5-1 to TRBJ2-5, with a possible D match to TRBD2 (6 bases). Germline-derived CDR1 and CDR2 are SGHRS and YFSETQ. This CDR3 has 14 amino acids. V was shortened by 4 bases and J by 7 bases, with 17 bases between the two germline ends.

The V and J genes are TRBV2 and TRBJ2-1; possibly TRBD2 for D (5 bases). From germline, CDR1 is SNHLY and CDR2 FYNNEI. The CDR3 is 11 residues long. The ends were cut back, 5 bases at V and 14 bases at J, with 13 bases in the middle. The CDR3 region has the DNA TGTGCCAGCAGTCTAGCCCGAGAAAAGTTCTTC. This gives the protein CASSLAREKFF.

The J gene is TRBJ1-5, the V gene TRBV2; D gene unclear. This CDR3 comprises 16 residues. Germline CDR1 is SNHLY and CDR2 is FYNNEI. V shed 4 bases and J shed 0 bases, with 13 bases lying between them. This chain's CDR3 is CASSAGRGNSNQPQHF. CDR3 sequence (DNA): TGTGCCAGCAGTGCTGGTCGAGGCAATAGCAATCAGCCCCAGCATTTT.

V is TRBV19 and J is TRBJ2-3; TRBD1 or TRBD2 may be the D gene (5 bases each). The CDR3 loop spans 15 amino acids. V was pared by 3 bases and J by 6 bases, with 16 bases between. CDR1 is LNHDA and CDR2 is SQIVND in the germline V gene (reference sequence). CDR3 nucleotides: TGTGCCAGTAGTATGTTTGCAGGGAGTAGGGATACGCAGTATTTT. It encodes CASSMFAGSRDTQYF.

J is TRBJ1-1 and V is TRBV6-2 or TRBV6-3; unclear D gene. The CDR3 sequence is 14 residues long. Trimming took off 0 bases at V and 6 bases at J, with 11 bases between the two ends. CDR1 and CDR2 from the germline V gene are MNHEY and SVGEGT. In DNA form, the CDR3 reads TGTGCCAGCAGTTACTCCCAGCAGGCTTCTGAAGCTTTCTTT. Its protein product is CASSYSQQASEAFF.

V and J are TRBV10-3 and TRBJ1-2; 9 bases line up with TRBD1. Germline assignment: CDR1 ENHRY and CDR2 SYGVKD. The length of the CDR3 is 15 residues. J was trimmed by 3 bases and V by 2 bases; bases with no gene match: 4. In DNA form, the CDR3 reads TGTGCCATCAGTGAGACCAGACAGGGGGACTATGGCTACACCTTC. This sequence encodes CAISETRQGDYGYTF.

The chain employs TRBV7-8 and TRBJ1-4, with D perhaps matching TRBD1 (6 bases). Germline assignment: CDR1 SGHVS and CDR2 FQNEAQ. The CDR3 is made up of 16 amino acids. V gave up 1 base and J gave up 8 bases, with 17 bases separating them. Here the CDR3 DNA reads TGTGCCAGCAGCTTAGGCAGGGGACGCGATTACGAAAAACTGTTTTTT. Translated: CASSLGRGRDYEKLFF.

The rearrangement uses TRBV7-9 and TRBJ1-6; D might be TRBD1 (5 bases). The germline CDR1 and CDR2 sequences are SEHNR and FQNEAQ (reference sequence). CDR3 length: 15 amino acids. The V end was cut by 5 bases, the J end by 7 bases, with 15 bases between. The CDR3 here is CASSPWGSGNSPLHF. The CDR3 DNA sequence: TGTGCCAGCAGCCCCTGGGGCAGTGGAAATTCACCCCTCCACTTT.

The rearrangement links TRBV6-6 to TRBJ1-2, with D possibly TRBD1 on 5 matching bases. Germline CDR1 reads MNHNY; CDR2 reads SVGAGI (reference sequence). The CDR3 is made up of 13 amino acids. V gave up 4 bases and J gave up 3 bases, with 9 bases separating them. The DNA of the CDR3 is TGTGCCAGCAGTTCCAGGGTGGACTATGGCTACACCTTC. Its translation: CASSSRVDYGYTF.

The CDR3 sequence: CASSLGGYSNQPQHF. Here the CDR3 DNA reads TGTGCCAGCAGCTTAGGGGGTTATAGCAATCAGCCCCAGCATTTT. V usage is TRBV7-9 and J usage is TRBJ1-5; D gene uncertain. The V end lost 1 base, the J end lost 0 bases, and 7 bases lay between the germline ends. The CDR3 sequence is 15 residues long. Germline-derived CDR1 and CDR2 are SEHNR and FQNEAQ (reference sequence).

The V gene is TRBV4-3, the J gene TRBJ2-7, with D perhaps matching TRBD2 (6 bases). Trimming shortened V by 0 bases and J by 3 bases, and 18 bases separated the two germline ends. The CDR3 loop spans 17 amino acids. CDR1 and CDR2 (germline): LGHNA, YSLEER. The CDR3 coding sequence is TGCGCCAGCAGCCAAGAGGTGGGGGGAACTGGAGGCTACGAGCAGTACTTC. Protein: CASSQEVGGTGGYEQYF.

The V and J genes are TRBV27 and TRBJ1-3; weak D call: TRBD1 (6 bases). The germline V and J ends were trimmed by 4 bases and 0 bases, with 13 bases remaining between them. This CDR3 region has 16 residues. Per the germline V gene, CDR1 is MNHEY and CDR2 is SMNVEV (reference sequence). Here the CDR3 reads CASSSTGLGSGNTIYF. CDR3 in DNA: TGTGCCAGCAGTTCCACAGGGTTGGGCTCTGGAAACACCATATATTTT.

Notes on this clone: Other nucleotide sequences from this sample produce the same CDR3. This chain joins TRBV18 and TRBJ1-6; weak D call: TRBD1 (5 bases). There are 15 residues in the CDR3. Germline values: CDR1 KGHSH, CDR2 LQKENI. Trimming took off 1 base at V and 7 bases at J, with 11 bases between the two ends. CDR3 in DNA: TGTGCCAGCTCACCACTCGGGGGTAGGAATTCACCCCTCCACTTT. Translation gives CASSPLGGRNSPLHF.

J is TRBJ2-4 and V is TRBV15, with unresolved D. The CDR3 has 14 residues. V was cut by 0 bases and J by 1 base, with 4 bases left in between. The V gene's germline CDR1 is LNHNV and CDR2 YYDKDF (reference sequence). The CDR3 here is CATSREWAKNIQYF. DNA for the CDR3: TGTGCCACCAGCAGAGAATGGGCCAAAAACATTCAGTACTTC. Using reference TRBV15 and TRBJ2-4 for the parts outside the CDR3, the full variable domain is DAMVIQNPRYQVTQFGKPVTLSCSQTLNHNVMYWYQQKSSQAPKLLFHYYDKDFNNEADTPDNFQSRRPNTSFCFLDIRSPGLGDTAMYLCATSREWAKNIQYFGAGTRLSVL.

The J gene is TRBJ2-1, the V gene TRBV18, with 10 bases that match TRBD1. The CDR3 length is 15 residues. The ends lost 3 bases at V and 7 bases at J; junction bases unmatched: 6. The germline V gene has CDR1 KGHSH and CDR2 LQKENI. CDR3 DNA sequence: TGTGCCAGCTCACCGGACAGGGGGTGGGGGAATGAGCAGTTCTTC. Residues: CASSPDRGWGNEQFF.

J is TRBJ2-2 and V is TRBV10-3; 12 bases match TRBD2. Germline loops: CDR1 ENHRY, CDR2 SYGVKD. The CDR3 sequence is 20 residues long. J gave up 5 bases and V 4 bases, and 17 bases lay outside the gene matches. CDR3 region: CAISVFASGGEQKPTGELFF. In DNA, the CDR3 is TGTGCCATCAGTGTATTTGCTAGCGGGGGGGAGCAAAAGCCTACCGGGGAGCTGTTTTTT.

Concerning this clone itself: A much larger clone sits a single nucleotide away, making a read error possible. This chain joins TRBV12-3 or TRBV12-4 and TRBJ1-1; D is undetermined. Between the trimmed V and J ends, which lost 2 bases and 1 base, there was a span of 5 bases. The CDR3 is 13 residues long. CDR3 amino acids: CASSLQRNTEAFF. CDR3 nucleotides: TGTGCCAGCAGTTTACAGAGGAACACTGAAGCTTTCTTT.

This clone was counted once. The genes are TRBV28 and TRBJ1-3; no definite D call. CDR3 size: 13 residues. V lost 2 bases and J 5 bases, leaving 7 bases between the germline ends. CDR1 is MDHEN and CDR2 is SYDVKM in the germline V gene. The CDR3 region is CASSLISRNTIYF. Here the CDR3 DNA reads TGTGCCAGCAGTTTAATAAGTAGAAACACCATATATTTT.

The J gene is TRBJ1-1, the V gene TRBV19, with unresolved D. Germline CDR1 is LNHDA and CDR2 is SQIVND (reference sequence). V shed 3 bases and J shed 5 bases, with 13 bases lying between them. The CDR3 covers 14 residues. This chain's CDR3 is CASSIKGRGTEAFF. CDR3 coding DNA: TGTGCCAGTAGTATTAAAGGGAGAGGGACTGAAGCTTTCTTT.

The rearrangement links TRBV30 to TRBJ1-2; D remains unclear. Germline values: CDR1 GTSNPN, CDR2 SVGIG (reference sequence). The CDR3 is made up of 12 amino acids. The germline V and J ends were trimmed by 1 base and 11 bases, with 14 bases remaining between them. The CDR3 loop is CAWSGRATSYTF. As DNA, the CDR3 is TGTGCCTGGAGTGGGCGGGCTACCTCTTACACCTTC.

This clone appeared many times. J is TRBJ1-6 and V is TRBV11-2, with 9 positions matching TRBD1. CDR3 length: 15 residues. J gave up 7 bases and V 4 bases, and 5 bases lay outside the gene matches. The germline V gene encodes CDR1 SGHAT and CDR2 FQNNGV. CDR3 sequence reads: CASSSSTGGNSPLHF. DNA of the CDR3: TGTGCCAGCAGCTCCTCGACAGGGGGAAATTCACCCCTCCACTTT.

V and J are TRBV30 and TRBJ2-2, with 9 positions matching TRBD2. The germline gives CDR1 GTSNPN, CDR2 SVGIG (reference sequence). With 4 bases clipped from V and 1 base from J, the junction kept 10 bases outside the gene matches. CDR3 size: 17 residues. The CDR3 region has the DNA TGTGCCTGGACCCGGGGAGCGGGGGGCCGGAACACCGGGGAGCTGTTTTTT. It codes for CAWTRGAGGRNTGELFF.

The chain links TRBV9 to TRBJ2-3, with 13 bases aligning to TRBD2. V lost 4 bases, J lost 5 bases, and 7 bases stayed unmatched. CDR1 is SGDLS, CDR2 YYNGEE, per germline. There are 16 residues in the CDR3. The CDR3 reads CASSTRLAGGGDTQYF. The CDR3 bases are TGTGCCAGCAGCACCAGACTAGCGGGGGGTGGAGATACGCAGTATTTT.

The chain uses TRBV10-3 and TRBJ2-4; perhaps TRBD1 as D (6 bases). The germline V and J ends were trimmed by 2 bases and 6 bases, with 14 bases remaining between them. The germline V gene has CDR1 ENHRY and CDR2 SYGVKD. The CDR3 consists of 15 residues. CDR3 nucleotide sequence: TGTGCCATCAGTGAGGGGTCGGGACAAGGAAACATTCAGTACTTC. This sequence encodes CAISEGSGQGNIQYF.

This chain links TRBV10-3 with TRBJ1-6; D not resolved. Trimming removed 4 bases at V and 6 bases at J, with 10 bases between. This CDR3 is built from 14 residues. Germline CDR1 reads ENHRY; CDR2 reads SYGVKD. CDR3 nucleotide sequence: TGTGCCATCAGTGGGGCCGGTATTAATTCACCCCTCCACTTT. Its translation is CAISGAGINSPLHF.

The chain's CDR3 is CASSTEPYEQYF. The CDR3 DNA reads TGTGCCAGCAGTACAGAGCCCTACGAGCAGTACTTC. J is TRBJ2-7 and V is TRBV12-3 or TRBV12-4, with D unclear. CDR3 length: 12 residues. Trimming left V 5 bases short and J 2 bases short, with 7 bases between.

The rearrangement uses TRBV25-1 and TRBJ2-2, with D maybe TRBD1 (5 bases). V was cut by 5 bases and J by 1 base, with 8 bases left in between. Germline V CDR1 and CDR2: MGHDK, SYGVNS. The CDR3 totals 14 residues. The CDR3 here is CASSRTMNTGELFF. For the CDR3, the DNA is TGTGCCAGCAGTAGGACAATGAACACCGGGGAGCTGTTTTTT. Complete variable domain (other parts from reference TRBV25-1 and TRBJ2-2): EADIYQTPRYLVIGTGKKITLECSQTMGHDKMYWYQQDPGMELHLIHYSYGVNSTEKGDLSSESTVSRIRTEHFPLTLESARPSHTSQYLCASSRTMNTGELFFGEGSRLTVL.

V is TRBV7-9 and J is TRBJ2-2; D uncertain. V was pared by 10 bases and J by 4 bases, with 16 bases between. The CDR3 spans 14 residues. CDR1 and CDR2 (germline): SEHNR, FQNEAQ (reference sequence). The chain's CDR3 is CAISAMRATGELFF. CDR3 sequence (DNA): TGTGCCATTTCCGCCATGCGAGCCACCGGGGAGCTGTTTTTT.

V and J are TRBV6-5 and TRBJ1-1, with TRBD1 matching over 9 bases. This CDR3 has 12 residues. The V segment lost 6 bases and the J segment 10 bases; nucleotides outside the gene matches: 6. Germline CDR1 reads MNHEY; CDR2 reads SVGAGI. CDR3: CASSRGQGLAFF. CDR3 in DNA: TGTGCCAGCAGCAGAGGACAGGGGTTAGCTTTCTTT.

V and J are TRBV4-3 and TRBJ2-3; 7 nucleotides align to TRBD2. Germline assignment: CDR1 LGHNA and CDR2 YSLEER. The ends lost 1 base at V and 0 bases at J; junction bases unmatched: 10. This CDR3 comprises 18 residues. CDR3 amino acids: CASSQGSFAGASTDTQYF. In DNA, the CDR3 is TGCGCCAGCAGCCAAGGTTCCTTCGCGGGAGCTAGCACAGATACGCAGTATTTT.